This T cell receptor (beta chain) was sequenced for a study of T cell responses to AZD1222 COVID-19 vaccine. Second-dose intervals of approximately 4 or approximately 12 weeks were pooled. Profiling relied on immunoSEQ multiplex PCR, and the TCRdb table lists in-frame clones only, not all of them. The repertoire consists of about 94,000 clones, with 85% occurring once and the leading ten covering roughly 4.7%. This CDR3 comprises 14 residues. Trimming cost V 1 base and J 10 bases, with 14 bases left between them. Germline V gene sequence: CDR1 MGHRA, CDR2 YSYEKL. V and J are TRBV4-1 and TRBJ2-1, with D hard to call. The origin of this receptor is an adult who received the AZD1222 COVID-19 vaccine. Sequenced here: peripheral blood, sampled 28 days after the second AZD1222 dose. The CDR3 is CASSQGTGLREQFF. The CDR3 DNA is TGCGCCAGCAGCCAAGGAACCGGCCTCAGGGAGCAGTTCTTC.